What follows are 5 T cell receptor beta chains derived from one specimen sequenced in a study of regulatory T cells in long-lasting Graves disease (dated by TCRdb to about 2021). Explained via the paper, the time point label denotes: newly diagnosed GD, antithyroid drugs for less than 3 months. RNA was extracted from PBMCs in TRIzol for both TCR sequencing and RNA sequencing. Library preparation employed multiplex PCR. Reads for this sample came from an Illumina HiSeq 4000. TCR beta libraries were built with iRepertoire HTBI primers and Arm-PCR amplification of CDR3 regions. TCRdb took the public reads, trimmed them with fastp at Q25, ran MiXCR for clone calling and kept in-frame beta chains. Entries that share a CDR3 protein sequence are merged under the most common genes and DNA. This sample comprises 350,000 to 500,000 distinct CDR3 sequences, 14% of them detected only once. The top ten clones comprise roughly 18% of the sample.

This sample was shared with a second study, whose subject was T cells in Graves' hyperthyroidism and ophthalmopathy.

The material was peripheral blood mononuclear cells (PBMCs), obtained at new diagnosis, from a patient treated with antithyroid drugs. The source is a woman in her 50s with Graves disease. Donor details come from another sample of the same person, matched by shared clones.

Many counts were recorded for this clonotype. The junction departs from germline at one end; a sequencing error may be responsible. V usage is TRBV28 and J usage is TRBJ2-7, with TRBD2 matching 11 bases. The CDR3 extends over 14 amino acids. The germline V gene encodes CDR1 MDHEN and CDR2 SYDVKM. The CDR3 is CASSLHQTSGNEDF. CDR3 bases: TGTGCCAGCAGTTTGCATCAGACTAGCGGGAACGAGGACTTC.

As to this clonotype: Just one base apart from a much larger clone, this may be a read error. CDR3 sequence reads: CASSLSGGQSNTGELFF. For the CDR3, the DNA is TGCGCCAGCAGCTTGTCCGGGGGACAGTCCAACACCGGGGAGCTGTTTTTT. V and J are TRBV5-1 and TRBJ2-2; tentatively, D is TRBD1 (7 bases). V dropped 1 base and J dropped 2 bases, with 15 bases sitting between them. The CDR3 contains 17 residues. From germline, CDR1 is SGHRS and CDR2 YFSETQ. Using reference TRBV5-1 and TRBJ2-2 for the parts outside the CDR3, the full variable domain is KAGVTQTPRYLIKTRGQQVTLSCSPISGHRSVSWYQQTPGQGLQFLFEYFSETQRNKGNFPGRFSGRQFSNSRSEMNVSTLELGDSALYLCASSLSGGQSNTGELFFGEGSRLTVL.

Concerning this clonotype itself: A clone one base away is much larger, so this may be a read error. The CDR3 sequence: CASSKAGDNKQFF. For the CDR3, the DNA is TGTGCCAGCAGTAAGGCGGGTGACAATAAGCAGTTCTTC. The chain joins TRBV6-2 or TRBV6-3 to TRBJ2-1, with D possibly matching TRBD2 (5 bases). CDR3 size: 13 residues. In germline, CDR1 is MNHEY, CDR2 SVGEGT.

This CDR3 reads CASRPTTGDTQYF. DNA for the CDR3: TGTGCCAGTCGACCAACGACAGGGGATACGCAGTACTTC. The rearrangement links TRBV6-1 to TRBJ2-7; 8 nucleotides align to TRBD1. J was trimmed by 9 bases and V by 9 bases; bases with no gene match: 13. The CDR3 runs 13 residues. Germline values: CDR1 MNHNS, CDR2 SASEGT.

This clonotype has only a few counts. CDR3 bases: TGCAGCGTTGAAACGGGGGGCTATGAGCAGTTCTTC. Translated: CSVETGGYEQFF. V gene TRBV29-1 combines with J gene TRBJ2-1, with D perhaps matching TRBD2 (7 bases). The CDR3 has 12 residues. Trimming left V 2 bases short and J 8 bases short, with 10 bases between. Germline CDR1 reads SQVTM; CDR2 reads ANQGSEA.